This TCR beta chain was recorded in a study of T cell responses to AZD1222 COVID-19 vaccine. Study-level findings and limits: In the spike-specific TCR repertoire, nearly half reportedly target unmutated variant regions. Donors in the cohort were predominantly white British and more often female, and clonal diversity was possibly underestimated.

With respect to this clone: Its antigen is currently unknown.

Data came from immunoSEQ multiplex PCR; TCRdb stores just in-frame clones and leaves some out. The sample lists 150,000 to 200,000 clones, over 80% seen once, with more than 9% in the top ten. Deletions cut 4 bases from V and 4 bases from J, with 8 bases between. Germline loops: CDR1 SGHRS, CDR2 YFSETQ. The CDR3 consists of 12 residues. The specimen was peripheral blood, collected on day 0 of AZD1222 vaccination. This receptor was identified in an adult in good health. This chain uses TRBV5-1 with TRBJ1-2; D is ambiguous. The CDR3 DNA reads as TGCGCCAGCAGCCCCGAGCGCTATGGCTACACCTTC. It translates to CASSPERYGYTF.